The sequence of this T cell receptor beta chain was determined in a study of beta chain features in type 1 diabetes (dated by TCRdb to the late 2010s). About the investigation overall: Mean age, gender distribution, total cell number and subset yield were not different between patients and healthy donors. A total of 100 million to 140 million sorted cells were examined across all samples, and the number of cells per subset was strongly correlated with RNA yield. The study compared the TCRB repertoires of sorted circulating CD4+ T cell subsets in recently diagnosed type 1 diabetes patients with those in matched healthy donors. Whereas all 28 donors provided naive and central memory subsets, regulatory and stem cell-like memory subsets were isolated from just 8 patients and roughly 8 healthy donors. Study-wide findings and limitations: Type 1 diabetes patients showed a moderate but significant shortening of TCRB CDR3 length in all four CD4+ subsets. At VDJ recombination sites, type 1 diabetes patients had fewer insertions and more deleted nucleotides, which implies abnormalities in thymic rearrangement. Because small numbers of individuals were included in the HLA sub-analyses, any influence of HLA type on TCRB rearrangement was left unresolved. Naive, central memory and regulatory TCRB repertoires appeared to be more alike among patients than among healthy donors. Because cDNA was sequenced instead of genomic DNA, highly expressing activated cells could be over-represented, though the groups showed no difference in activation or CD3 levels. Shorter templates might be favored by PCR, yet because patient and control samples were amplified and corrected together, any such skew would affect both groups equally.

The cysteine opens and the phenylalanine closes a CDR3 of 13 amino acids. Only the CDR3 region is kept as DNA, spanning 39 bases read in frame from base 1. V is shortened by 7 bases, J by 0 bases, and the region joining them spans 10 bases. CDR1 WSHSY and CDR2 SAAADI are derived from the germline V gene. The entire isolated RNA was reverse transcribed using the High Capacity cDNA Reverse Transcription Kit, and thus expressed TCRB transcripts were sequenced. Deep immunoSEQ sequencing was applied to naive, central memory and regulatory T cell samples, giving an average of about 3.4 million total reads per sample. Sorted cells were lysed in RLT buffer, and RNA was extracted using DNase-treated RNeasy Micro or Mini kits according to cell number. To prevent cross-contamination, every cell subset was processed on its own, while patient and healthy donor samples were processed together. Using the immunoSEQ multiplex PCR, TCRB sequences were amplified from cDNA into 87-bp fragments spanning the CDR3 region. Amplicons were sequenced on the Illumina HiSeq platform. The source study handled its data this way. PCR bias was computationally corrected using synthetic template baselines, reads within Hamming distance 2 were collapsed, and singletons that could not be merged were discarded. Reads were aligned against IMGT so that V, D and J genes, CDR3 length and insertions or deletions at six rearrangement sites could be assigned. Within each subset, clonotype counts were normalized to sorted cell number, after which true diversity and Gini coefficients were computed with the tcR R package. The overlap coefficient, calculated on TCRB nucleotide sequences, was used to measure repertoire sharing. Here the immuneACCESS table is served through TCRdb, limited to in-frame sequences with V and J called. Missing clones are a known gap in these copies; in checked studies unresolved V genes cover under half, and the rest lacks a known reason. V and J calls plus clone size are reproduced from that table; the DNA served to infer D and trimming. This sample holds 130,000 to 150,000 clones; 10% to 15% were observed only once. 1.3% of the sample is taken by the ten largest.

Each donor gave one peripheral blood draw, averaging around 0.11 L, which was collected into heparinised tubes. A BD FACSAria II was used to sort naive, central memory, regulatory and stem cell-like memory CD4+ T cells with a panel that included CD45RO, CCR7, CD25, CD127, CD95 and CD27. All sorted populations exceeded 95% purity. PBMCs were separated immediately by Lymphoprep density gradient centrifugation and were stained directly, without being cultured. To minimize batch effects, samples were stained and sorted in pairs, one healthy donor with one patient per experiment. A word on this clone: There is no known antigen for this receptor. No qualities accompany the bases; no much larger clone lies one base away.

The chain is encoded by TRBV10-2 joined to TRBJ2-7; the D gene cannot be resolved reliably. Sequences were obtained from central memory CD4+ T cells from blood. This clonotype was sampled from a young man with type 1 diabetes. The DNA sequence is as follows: TGCGCCAGCATTTCCCCAGGCTCCTACGAGCAGTACTTC. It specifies CASISPGSYEQYF.